The 28 T cell receptor beta chains presented below share a single source sample, sequenced in a study of T cells in Graves' hyperthyroidism and ophthalmopathy. Amplified TCR beta CDR3 regions derived from RNA transcripts. The primer set for the first-round RT-PCR of the TCR CDR3 was HTBI. A single record per CDR3 protein comes from TCRdb applying MiXCR to the multiplex PCR reads. The sample consists of hundreds of thousands of distinct CDR3 sequences, approximately 23% of them appearing once. Sequences were obtained from blood. The receptors originated from a woman in her seventies with Graves' ophthalmopathy.

This clonotype was counted only a few times. The gene calls are TRBV7-9 and TRBJ1-2; tentatively, D is TRBD1 (6 bases). Per the germline V gene, CDR1 is SEHNR and CDR2 is FQNEAQ (reference sequence). The V and J ends lost 6 bases and 4 bases respectively, with 12 bases between them. CDR3 length: 13 residues. This chain's CDR3 is CASSSRTAYGYTF. The CDR3 DNA is TGTGCCAGCAGTTCCCGGACAGCCTATGGCTACACCTTC.

This clonotype was detected ten times or more. The chain carries TRBV11-2 and TRBJ1-2; a possible D gene is TRBD1 (5 bases). Trimming pared 5 bases from V and 4 bases from J, leaving 29 bases between. The CDR3 is 19 residues long. Germline CDR1 reads SGHAT; CDR2 reads FQNNGV. DNA of the CDR3: TGTGCCAGCAGCGCGATAAAACCGGTTAACCAGGGACGACCCTATGGCTACACCTTC. Its protein is CASSAIKPVNQGRPYGYTF.

As concerns this clonotype: Since a much larger clone is just one base distant, this may be a read error. This chain uses TRBV7-3 with TRBJ2-1, with unresolved D. Germline V gives CDR1 SGHTA, CDR2 FQGTGA. Trimming removed 5 bases at V and 3 bases at J, with 8 bases between. The CDR3 spans 13 residues. The CDR3 region has the DNA TGTGCCAGCAGCATTGTAGGCTACAATGAGCAGTTCTTC. Its protein product is CASSIVGYNEQFF.

The CDR3 DNA reads as TGTGCCACCCTAGGACAGGGGTTCACTGAAGCTTTCTTT. Translation gives CATLGQGFTEAFF. The chain recombines TRBV6-2 or TRBV6-3 with TRBJ1-1, with TRBD1 matching over 9 bases. This CDR3 is 13 amino acids long. Germline lookup yields CDR1 MNHEY and CDR2 SVGEGT. V shed 10 bases, J shed 4 bases, and the junction held 7 bases outside the gene matches.

This clonotype was seen a handful of times. V gene TRBV6-1 combines with J gene TRBJ1-2; D uncertain. The V end was cut by 6 bases, the J end by 7 bases, with 9 bases between. The CDR3 contains 11 residues. Germline assignment: CDR1 MNHNS and CDR2 SASEGT. In nucleotides, the CDR3 is TGTGCCAGCAGAGGCGGCTTTGGCTACACCTTC. This translates into CASRGGFGYTF.

This clonotype was detected only a few times. V usage is TRBV5-4 and J usage is TRBJ2-5, with TRBD1 matching 8 bases. J was trimmed by 5 bases and V by 3 bases; bases with no gene match: 12. CDR3 length equals 16 residues. Germline V lookup: CDR1 SGHNT, CDR2 YYREEE (reference sequence). Here the CDR3 DNA reads TGTGCCAGCAGCTCTCCAGGACAGGGTAATTTTGAGACCCAGTACTTC. Translating it yields CASSSPGQGNFETQYF.

The V call is TRBV27, the J call TRBJ2-5; D is possibly TRBD1 or TRBD2 (7 bases each). Germline CDR1 reads MNHEY; CDR2 reads SMNVEV (reference sequence). The CDR3 is 13 amino acids. Trimming took off 4 bases at V and 9 bases at J, with 15 bases between the two ends. The CDR3 sequence is CASSWTGRGAQYF. The CDR3 DNA is TGTGCCAGCAGTTGGACAGGCCGGGGGGCCCAGTACTTC.

This clonotype has ten or more counts. This rearrangement joins TRBV28 to TRBJ2-1, with no clear D. V shed 5 bases and J shed 0 bases, with 14 bases lying between them. Germline values: CDR1 MDHEN, CDR2 SYDVKM. The CDR3 runs 16 residues. CDR3 in amino acids: CASSGYRLSSYNEQFF. In DNA form, the CDR3 reads TGTGCCAGCAGTGGGTACCGACTCAGCTCCTACAATGAGCAGTTCTTC.

The chain recombines TRBV11-2 with TRBJ2-4; either TRBD1 or TRBD2 may supply D (5 bases each). Trimming shortened V by 5 bases and J by 3 bases, and 20 bases separated the two germline ends. This CDR3 region has 17 residues. Germline V CDR1 and CDR2: SGHAT, FQNNGV. The DNA of the CDR3 is TGTGCCAGCAGCACAATCGGGACCCGCGGAAACAAAAACATTCAGTACTTC. This translates into CASSTIGTRGNKNIQYF.

The sample holds a few counts of this clonotype. V is TRBV28 and J is TRBJ2-1; D is uncertain. CDR1 is MDHEN and CDR2 is SYDVKM in the germline V gene. The V end was cut by 3 bases, the J end by 9 bases, with 15 bases between. This CDR3 is built from 14 residues. The CDR3 DNA is TGTGCCAGCAGTTTGCCCCCTCCTTGGGGTGAGCAGTTCTTC. This sequence encodes CASSLPPPWGEQFF.

V is TRBV7-2 and J is TRBJ1-2; TRBD1 might be the D (6 bases). This CDR3 is built from 15 residues. The V gene's germline CDR1 is SGHTA and CDR2 FQGNSA. Trimming left V 1 base short and J 10 bases short, with 19 bases between. Here the CDR3 DNA reads TGTGCCAGCAGCTTAGTTGGGGGCGATAGAAATGACTACACCTTC. This gives the protein CASSLVGGDRNDYTF.

This clonotype was seen only a few times. V gene TRBV14 combines with J gene TRBJ1-1; unclear D gene. Trimming stripped 4 bases from V and 11 bases from J, with 14 bases between. CDR3 size: 12 residues. Germline-derived CDR1 and CDR2 are SGHDN and FVKESK. In DNA, the CDR3 is TGTGCCAGCAGCCCTTTCCCAGGCTTGGCTTTCTTT. Its protein is CASSPFPGLAFF.

Written as DNA, the CDR3 is TGTGCCAGCTCACCGGGGACTAGGGCCCACGAGCAGTACTTC. Translation: CASSPGTRAHEQYF. The chain is built from TRBV18 and TRBJ2-7; 8 bases map to TRBD2. Germline V gene sequence: CDR1 KGHSH, CDR2 LQKENI. The V and J ends lost 3 bases and 5 bases, in that order; junction bases with no gene match: 6. This CDR3 has 14 amino acids. Full variable domain (outside the CDR3, taken from reference TRBV18 and TRBJ2-7): NAGVMQNPRHLVRRRGQEARLRCSPMKGHSHVYWYRQLPEEGLKFMVYLQKENIIDESGMPKERFSAEFPKEGPSILRIQQVVRGDSAAYFCASSPGTRAHEQYFGPGTRLTVT.

The V gene is TRBV12-3 or TRBV12-4, the J gene TRBJ2-7; 10 bases match TRBD2. CDR3 length: 15 amino acids. Trimming cost V 5 bases and J 4 bases; bases outside gene matches: 8. This CDR3 reads CASSMGLASQYEQYF. The CDR3 DNA is TGTGCCAGCAGTATGGGACTAGCGAGTCAGTACGAGCAGTACTTC.

There are a few counts of this clonotype. The chain is built from TRBV28 and TRBJ1-5; D ambiguous. The CDR3 sequence is 12 residues long. Between the trimmed V and J ends, which lost 6 bases and 10 bases, there was a span of 13 bases. Germline V gene data show CDR1 as MDHEN and CDR2 as SYDVKM. The CDR3 spells CASRYGVKPQHF. CDR3 DNA: TGTGCCAGCAGGTACGGTGTGAAACCCCAGCATTTT.

V and J are TRBV30 and TRBJ1-2; D might be TRBD1 (6 bases). Between the trimmed V and J ends, which lost 7 bases and 10 bases, there was a span of 13 bases. The CDR3 extends over 10 amino acids. Germline V CDR1 and CDR2: GTSNPN, SVGIG (reference sequence). The CDR3 coding sequence is TGTGCCTCGAGGAGGACAGACTACACCTTC. As protein: CASRRTDYTF.

J is TRBJ2-2 and V is TRBV3-1; no clear D gene. The CDR3 is 13 residues long. Trimming cost V 3 bases and J 0 bases, with 2 bases left between them. In germline, CDR1 is LGHDT, CDR2 YNNKEL (reference sequence). The CDR3 DNA follows: TGTGCCAGCAGCCAGGCGAACACCGGGGAGCTGTTTTTT. Translation gives CASSQANTGELFF.

Worth noting for this clonotype: This may stem from a read error, because a much larger clone lies one nucleotide away. CDR3 nucleotides: TGTGCCAGCTCACCACCGGTTGTAGCCGCAGATGCGCAGTATTTT. It encodes CASSPPVVAADAQYF. The chain combines TRBV18 with TRBJ2-3; D is unclear. CDR1 is KGHSH, CDR2 LQKENI, per germline. The CDR3 length is 15 residues.

The chain combines TRBV15 with TRBJ2-1; D gene unclear. This CDR3 is built from 17 residues. Germline V gene data show CDR1 as LNHNV and CDR2 as YYDKDF (reference sequence). Trimming shortened V by 0 bases and J by 2 bases, and 14 bases separated the two germline ends. The CDR3 reads CATSRDIGQSTYNEQFF. The CDR3 DNA reads as TGTGCCACCAGCAGAGATATAGGGCAGAGTACCTACAATGAGCAGTTCTTC.

This clonotype showed up many times. The rearrangement links TRBV2 to TRBJ2-7; weak D call: TRBD2 (5 bases). This CDR3 has 15 amino acids. Germline values: CDR1 SNHLY, CDR2 FYNNEI. V dropped 5 bases and J dropped 3 bases, with 17 bases sitting between them. The CDR3 here is CASSPSLSRVYEQYF. CDR3 nucleotides: TGTGCCAGCAGTCCGTCTCTTTCGAGGGTCTACGAGCAGTACTTC.

The chain employs TRBV10-2 and TRBJ2-7; the D gene is possibly TRBD2 (5 bases). V lost 3 bases to trimming and J lost 1 base, with 13 bases between them. There are 15 residues in the CDR3. Germline CDR1 and CDR2: WSHSY and SAAADI. CDR3 loop: CASSDTRIASYEQYF. DNA for the CDR3: TGCGCCAGCAGTGATACTAGGATAGCATCCTACGAGCAGTACTTC.

This clonotype was found many times. The chain uses TRBV28 and TRBJ2-1; TRBD2 matches at 13 bases. V shed 0 bases, J shed 6 bases, and the junction held 14 bases outside the gene matches. Germline V gives CDR1 MDHEN, CDR2 SYDVKM. The CDR3 has 20 amino acids. The CDR3 DNA reads TGTGCCAGCAGTTTATGGACTAGCGGGAGGATGGGGTCCCAATCCAATGAGCAGTTCTTC. As protein: CASSLWTSGRMGSQSNEQFF.

The table lists this clonotype with many counts. V and J are TRBV7-2 and TRBJ2-7, with 13 bases lining up with TRBD2. Germline CDR1 reads SGHTA; CDR2 reads FQGNSA. V dropped 1 base and J dropped 0; count of bases not matched to a gene: 3. This CDR3 region has 17 residues. The CDR3 bases are TGTGCCAGCAGCTTAGAGACTAGCGGGAGGTCCTCCTACGAGCAGTACTTC. This sequence encodes CASSLETSGRSSYEQYF.

In this sample, this clonotype turned up a few times. The chain joins TRBV20-1 to TRBJ1-1; no clear D gene. The V and J ends lost 5 bases and 0 bases respectively, with 10 bases between them. Germline assignment: CDR1 DFQATT and CDR2 SNEGSKA (reference sequence). The CDR3 length is 13 residues. The CDR3 is CSAPEDLNTEAFF. The CDR3 region has the DNA TGCAGTGCTCCCGAGGACTTGAACACTGAAGCTTTCTTT.

On this clonotype: This may arise from a read error, as a much more abundant clone is one base away. This sequence joins TRBV27 and TRBJ2-1, with 13 bases identical to TRBD2. The germline V gene has CDR1 MNHEY and CDR2 SMNVEV (reference sequence). The CDR3 length is 16 residues. This CDR3 reads CTSSLLAGGPRDEQFF. The CDR3 DNA reads as TGTACCAGCAGTTTACTAGCGGGAGGGCCCAGGGATGAGCAGTTCTTC.

The sample holds a few counts of this clonotype. V usage is TRBV10-3 and J usage is TRBJ2-3; 14 nucleotides align to TRBD2. Germline loops: CDR1 ENHRY, CDR2 SYGVKD. The V segment lost 2 bases and the J segment 5 bases; nucleotides outside the gene matches: 15. The CDR3 has 20 residues. CDR3 nucleotide sequence: TGTGCCATCAGTGAGAATCCGGGACAGGGACTAGCGGGAGAGGGAGATACGCAGTATTTT. This translates into CAISENPGQGLAGEGDTQYF.

This clonotype was recorded many times. The chain recombines TRBV12-3 or TRBV12-4 with TRBJ2-1, with 7 bases fitting TRBD2. The V gene end was trimmed by 4 bases and the J gene end by 10 bases; junction bases not matched to a gene: 10. This CDR3 is built from 14 residues. The CDR3 loop reads CASSWLAEGREQFF. The DNA for the CDR3 is TGTGCCAGCAGTTGGCTAGCGGAGGGACGGGAGCAGTTCTTC.

This clonotype was counted only a few times. The genes are TRBV7-3 and TRBJ2-4; D ambiguous. CDR3 length: 14 amino acids. Trimming pared 8 bases from V and 0 bases from J, leaving 11 bases between. Germline V lookup: CDR1 SGHTA, CDR2 FQGTGA. CDR3 DNA: TGTGCCAGCTCGCCGTACCTAGCCAAAAACATTCAGTACTTC. Translation: CASSPYLAKNIQYF.